This T cell receptor beta chain comes out of a study of T cells in Graves' hyperthyroidism and ophthalmopathy. This clonotype has at least ten counts. Between the trimmed V and J ends, which lost 5 bases and 2 bases, there was a span of 7 bases. This CDR3 contains 12 residues. From germline, CDR1 is LNHDA and CDR2 SQIVND (reference sequence). Amplification of TCR beta CDR3 regions used RNA as the template. First-round RT-PCR with HTBI primers amplified the TCR CDR3 region. Using its own MiXCR run on the multiplex PCR reads, TCRdb lists one record per CDR3 protein. In the table there are about 340,000 distinct CDR3 sequences, approximately 22% of which are singletons.

The chain is built from TRBV19 and TRBJ2-7; D is perhaps TRBD1 (5 bases). The sample was blood. The TCR was taken from a woman between 45 and 60 years old with Graves' hyperthyroidism. CDR3 DNA: TGTGCCAGTAGTGCGACAGCCTACGAGCAGTACTTC. Translated: CASSATAYEQYF.